Listed here is a single T cell receptor (beta chain). V shed 1 base and J 2 bases; nucleotides not matched to a gene: 7. The germline V gene encodes CDR1 SGHVS and CDR2 FQNEAQ. The CDR3 extends over 19 amino acids. The source of the sample is a study of shared clonotypes between healthy human individuals. Here immunoSEQ multiplex PCR was the method, and the copy in TCRdb shows in-frame clones only, minus some. The sample consists of about 700,000 clones, about 74% of them appearing once. V is TRBV7-8 and J is TRBJ2-2, with 13 nucleotides matching TRBD2. The source material was memory CD4+ T cells sorted from blood. Subset given: CD45RA-negative fraction. The sequence derives from a woman aged 25 to 39 in good health. CDR3 region: CASSLELGTSGINTGELFF. The CDR3 coding sequence is TGTGCCAGCAGCTTAGAATTAGGGACTAGCGGGATCAACACCGGGGAGCTGTTTTTT. Full variable domain (rest looked up from reference TRBV7-8 and TRBJ2-2): GAGVSQSPRYKVAKRGQDVALRCDPISGHVSLFWYQQALGQGPEFLTYFQNEAQLDKSGLPSDRFFAERPEGSVSTLKIQRTQQEDSAVYLCASSLELGTSGINTGELFFGEGSRLTVL.